The 32 T cell receptor beta chains below were found in one sample sequenced in a study of blood T cell repertoires in COVID-19. Assay used: immunoSEQ multiplex PCR; TCRdb lists only in-frame clones, some missing. The repertoire includes approximately 220,000 clones, approximately 86% of them detected once, and 2% to 3% sits in the top ten. Sequenced sample: PBMCs or T cells enriched from blood (not recorded which). Receptors were obtained from a woman in her thirties with acute COVID-19.

The chain carries TRBV12-3 or TRBV12-4 and TRBJ1-5; tentative D call: TRBD1 (5 bases). V shed 8 bases and J shed 1 base, with 6 bases lying between them. CDR3 size: 12 residues. The CDR3 nucleotides are TGTGCCAGCGGACAAAGCAATCAGCCCCAGCATTTT. This gives the protein CASGQSNQPQHF.

The table lists this clone with a few counts. This sequence joins TRBV20-1 and TRBJ1-5, with 9 bases that match TRBD1. The CDR3 loop spans 16 amino acids. From germline, CDR1 is DFQATT and CDR2 SNEGSKA (reference sequence). Losses at the gene ends were 3 bases for V and 5 bases for J; bases not matched to a gene: 11. CDR3 loop: CSASFRTGVIDQPQHF. The DNA for the CDR3 is TGCAGTGCTAGTTTCAGGACAGGGGTAATTGATCAGCCCCAGCATTTT.

The chain links TRBV7-9 to TRBJ1-1; D gene uncertain. CDR1 and CDR2 (germline): SEHNR, FQNEAQ (reference sequence). The CDR3 runs 12 residues. V lost 5 bases and J 2 bases, leaving 6 bases between the germline ends. CDR3 amino acids: CASSTLNTEAFF. CDR3 in DNA: TGTGCCAGCAGCACGCTAAACACTGAAGCTTTCTTT.

V and J are TRBV29-1 and TRBJ1-3, with 9 bases matching TRBD1. J gave up 6 bases and V 7 bases, and 13 bases lay outside the gene matches. CDR3 length: 15 amino acids. Germline CDR1 SQVTM, CDR2 ANQGSEA. Here the CDR3 reads CSAQTRDRVENTIYF. The CDR3 DNA is TGCAGCGCACAGACCCGGGACAGGGTAGAAAACACCATATATTTT.

The V gene is TRBV27, the J gene TRBJ2-3, with 13 bases that match TRBD2. Germline V gives CDR1 MNHEY, CDR2 SMNVEV (reference sequence). The length of the CDR3 is 16 residues. Germline trimming cut 4 bases from V and 3 bases from J; bases unmatched to any gene: 4. The CDR3 bases are TGTGCCAGCAGTTCTTTGACTAGCGGGGGGACAGATACGCAGTATTTT. It translates to CASSSLTSGGTDTQYF.

V and J are TRBV5-6 and TRBJ1-5; D remains ambiguous. This CDR3 has 12 amino acids. V was trimmed by 1 base and J by 4 bases, leaving 3 bases between them. Germline V lookup: CDR1 SGHDT, CDR2 YYEEEE. CDR3 coding DNA: TGTGCCAGCAGCTTGTATAATCAGCCCCAGCATTTT. Protein product: CASSLYNQPQHF.

The chain uses TRBV5-1 and TRBJ2-3, with 9 bases matching TRBD1. CDR1 and CDR2 (germline): SGHRS, YFSETQ. Trimming at V came to 3 bases and at J to 6 bases, leaving 5 bases not matched to a gene. The CDR3 runs 14 residues. The CDR3 protein is CASSSTGGGDTQYF. In nucleotides, the CDR3 is TGCGCCAGCAGCTCTACAGGGGGCGGGGATACGCAGTATTTT.

Only a few counts were recorded for this clone. The V call is TRBV19, the J call TRBJ2-3; TRBD2 agrees at 9 bases. V was pared by 9 bases and J by 6 bases, with 4 bases of the junction left unmatched. CDR3 length: 12 amino acids. Looked up from germline, CDR1 is LNHDA and CDR2 is SQIVND (reference sequence). CDR3 in DNA: TGTGCCAGCCGTACTAGCGGGGATACGCAGTATTTT. Encoded protein: CASRTSGDTQYF.

This rearrangement joins TRBV5-6 to TRBJ1-2, with D possibly being TRBD1 (5 bases). CDR1 and CDR2 from the germline V gene are SGHDT and YYEEEE. The V end was cut by 1 base, the J end by 14 bases, with 15 bases between. This CDR3 is built from 12 residues. DNA of the CDR3: TGTGCCAGCAGCTTGCCTAGGGCAGGGAAGACCTTC. It is translated as CASSLPRAGKTF.

This rearrangement joins TRBV10-2 to TRBJ1-6, with 7 bases matching TRBD1. Unmatched junction bases numbered 4, after V lost 7 bases and J lost 7 bases. This CDR3 region has 13 residues. Germline loops: CDR1 WSHSY, CDR2 SAAADI. The CDR3 is CASKGQPNSPLHF. As DNA, the CDR3 is TGCGCCAGCAAGGGACAGCCGAATTCACCCCTCCACTTT.

The V call is TRBV6-5, the J call TRBJ2-5, with 9 bases aligning to TRBD1. The V and J ends lost 2 bases and 0 bases, in that order; junction bases with no gene match: 4. The CDR3 covers 16 residues. Germline lookup yields CDR1 MNHEY and CDR2 SVGAGI. CDR3 DNA: TGTGCCAGCAGTTACGACAGGACAGGGGACCAAGAGACCCAGTACTTC. As protein: CASSYDRTGDQETQYF.

This clone was counted a few times. This chain joins TRBV9 and TRBJ1-4; TRBD1 is a possible D gene (6 bases). Germline V gene sequence: CDR1 SGDLS, CDR2 YYNGEE. The V and J ends lost 3 bases and 4 bases respectively, with 13 bases between them. The CDR3 sequence is 15 residues long. The CDR3 loop reads CASSGGQQGNEKLFF. CDR3 sequence (DNA): TGTGCCAGCAGCGGGGGTCAACAGGGTAATGAAAAACTGTTTTTT. The whole variable domain, remainder taken from reference TRBV9 and TRBJ1-4, is DSGVTQTPKHLITATGQRVTLRCSPRSGDLSVYWYQQSLDQGLQFLIQYYNGEERAKGNILERFSAQQFPDLHSELNLSSLELGDSALYFCASSGGQQGNEKLFFGSGTQLSVL.

J is TRBJ2-2 and V is TRBV7-2, with D unclear. V was cut by 1 base and J by 6 bases, with 6 bases left in between. CDR1 is SGHTA, CDR2 FQGNSA, per germline. This CDR3 contains 13 residues. The CDR3 spells CASSLGRAGELFF. The CDR3 nucleotides are TGTGCCAGCAGCTTAGGTCGAGCCGGGGAGCTGTTTTTT.

The V call is TRBV9, the J call TRBJ1-3, with 8 bases that match TRBD1. Losses at the gene ends were 0 bases for V and 4 bases for J; bases not matched to a gene: 3. Germline CDR1 SGDLS, CDR2 YYNGEE. This CDR3 has 15 amino acids. CDR3 loop: CASSVGQGLGNTIYF. The CDR3 coding sequence is TGTGCCAGCAGCGTAGGACAGGGGCTAGGAAACACCATATATTTT.

The chain couples TRBV5-4 to TRBJ1-2, with 9 bases lining up with TRBD1. CDR3 size: 13 residues. Per the germline V gene, CDR1 is SGHNT and CDR2 is YYREEE (reference sequence). With 4 bases clipped from V and 6 bases from J, the junction kept 4 bases outside the gene matches. Here the CDR3 DNA reads TGTGCCAGCAGCCCTACAGGGGGCGATGGCTACACCTTC. This encodes CASSPTGGDGYTF.

The chain carries TRBV19 and TRBJ1-2; the match to TRBD1 covers 8 bases. Germline CDR1 reads LNHDA; CDR2 reads SQIVND (reference sequence). This CDR3 spans 13 amino acids. With V trimmed by 9 bases and J by 6 bases, 9 bases remained unmatched. CDR3 nucleotide sequence: TGTGCCAGCCACAACGAACAGGGGGATGGCTACACCTTC. Amino acids: CASHNEQGDGYTF. Based on the CDR3 plus reference TRBV19 and TRBJ1-2, the full variable domain is DGGITQSPKYLFRKEGQNVTLSCEQNLNHDAMYWYRQDPGQGLRLIYYSQIVNDFQKGDIAEGYSVSREKKESFPLTVTSAQKNPTAFYLCASHNEQGDGYTFGSGTRLTVV.

This chain connects TRBV28 to TRBJ2-3, with TRBD2 identical over 10 bases. This CDR3 is built from 17 residues. CDR1 and CDR2 from the germline V gene are MDHEN and SYDVKM. V trimming: 6 bases; J trimming: 5 bases; junction bases outside the gene matches: 14. The chain's CDR3 is CASSSLVTLAGVDTQYF. In DNA form, the CDR3 reads TGTGCCAGCAGCTCCTTGGTAACCCTAGCGGGGGTAGATACGCAGTATTTT.

The genes are TRBV6-5 and TRBJ2-7; 7 bases map to TRBD1. The trim removed 0 bases at V and 4 bases at J, leaving 3 bases unmatched. The CDR3 is 14 amino acids. Germline V gene lookup returns CDR1 MNHEY and CDR2 SVGAGI. For the CDR3, the DNA is TGTGCCAGCAGTTACTCGCTACAGGGGTACGAGCAGTACTTC. This gives the protein CASSYSLQGYEQYF.

This chain links TRBV7-6 with TRBJ1-6; 10 nucleotides match TRBD1. The germline gives CDR1 SGHVS, CDR2 FNYEAQ. CDR3 length equals 17 residues. V shed 1 base and J 5 bases; nucleotides not matched to a gene: 5. The CDR3, as DNA: TGTGCCAGCAGCTTAGTAGGGGGACAGGGGAATAATTCACCCCTCCACTTT. It specifies CASSLVGGQGNNSPLHF.

In its sample, this clone was seen once. For the CDR3, the DNA is TGCGCCAGCAGCTTGGTAGCTTCTGATTATGGCTACACCTTC. It codes for CASSLVASDYGYTF. The gene calls are TRBV5-1 and TRBJ1-2; D not certain. The V and J ends lost 0 bases and 5 bases respectively, with 11 bases between them. The germline CDR1 and CDR2 sequences are SGHRS and YFSETQ. This CDR3 is built from 14 residues.

V usage is TRBV5-4 and J usage is TRBJ2-7; 7 bases align to TRBD1. This CDR3 is 12 amino acids long. Germline V gives CDR1 SGHNT, CDR2 YYREEE (reference sequence). Germline trimming cut 7 bases from V and 1 base from J; bases unmatched to any gene: 2. The CDR3 DNA reads as TGTGCCAGCTCGACAGGGTCCTACGAGCAGTACTTC. This encodes CASSTGSYEQYF.

This clone appeared once. The chain combines TRBV18 with TRBJ1-2, with 9 bases that match TRBD1. With V trimmed by 6 bases and J by 7 bases, 6 bases remained unmatched. This CDR3 comprises 13 residues. CDR1 is KGHSH, CDR2 LQKENI, per germline. CDR3 loop: CASSHRGLSGYTF. The CDR3 DNA sequence: TGTGCCAGCTCCCACAGGGGGCTTAGTGGCTACACCTTC.

This sequence joins TRBV7-9 and TRBJ1-1; D is ambiguous. Germline loops: CDR1 SEHNR, CDR2 FQNEAQ (reference sequence). V was cut by 3 bases and J by 3 bases, with 5 bases left in between. The CDR3 is made up of 12 amino acids. The CDR3 DNA sequence: TGTGCCAGCAGCTTCCTCGACACTGAAGCTTTCTTT. This encodes CASSFLDTEAFF.

This chain connects TRBV2 to TRBJ1-5; perhaps TRBD1 as D (5 bases). Trimming shortened V by 7 bases and J by 5 bases, and 12 bases separated the two germline ends. CDR1 SNHLY and CDR2 FYNNEI come from the germline V gene. The CDR3 is made up of 13 amino acids. CDR3 region: CASNKGLDQPQHF. The CDR3, as DNA: TGTGCCAGCAATAAGGGGCTAGATCAGCCCCAGCATTTT.

This clone was recorded once. This chain uses TRBV11-2 with TRBJ1-2, with D possibly matching TRBD1 (5 bases). The CDR3 loop spans 17 amino acids. From germline, CDR1 is SGHAT and CDR2 FQNNGV. V was shortened by 5 bases and J by 5 bases, with 24 bases between the two germline ends. The CDR3 nucleotides are TGTGCCAGCAGCGATAGGACAATCAAGGGCGCATTTTATGGCTACACCTTC. It codes for CASSDRTIKGAFYGYTF.

This clone was seen once. This chain uses TRBV27 with TRBJ1-4; no firm D call. The CDR3 contains 15 residues. The germline CDR1 and CDR2 sequences are MNHEY and SMNVEV (reference sequence). Trimming left V 6 bases short and J 7 bases short, with 18 bases between. CDR3 region: CASSRNTRESEKLFF. For the CDR3, the DNA is TGTGCCAGCAGCCGAAATACCCGGGAGAGTGAAAAACTGTTTTTT.

In its sample, this clone was seen a few times. This chain uses TRBV11-2 with TRBJ1-1; TRBD1 agrees at 8 bases. Trimming took 0 bases from V and 0 from J; bases not matched to a gene: 15. Germline V gene sequence: CDR1 SGHAT, CDR2 FQNNGV. This CDR3 is 20 amino acids long. The CDR3, as DNA: TGTGCCAGCAGCTTAGATTGGGGACAGGCCGACTGGGGGCTGAACACTGAAGCTTTCTTT. Encoded protein: CASSLDWGQADWGLNTEAFF.

In this sample, this clone turned up once. The chain combines TRBV12-3 or TRBV12-4 with TRBJ1-5; D uncertain. The V end was cut by 6 bases, the J end by 1 base, with 7 bases between. CDR3 size: 13 residues. The CDR3 reads CASSQRSNQPQHF. The CDR3 nucleotides are TGTGCCAGCAGCCAGAGGAGCAATCAGCCCCAGCATTTT.

The DNA for the CDR3 is TGTGCCAGCAGCTTAGATACAGGGAGGGTCCGAGACACTGAAGCTTTCTTT. It is translated as CASSLDTGRVRDTEAFF. The chain couples TRBV11-3 to TRBJ1-1, with TRBD1 as a possible D gene (6 bases). The CDR3 spans 17 residues. Trimming stripped 0 bases from V and 3 bases from J, with 17 bases between. Germline assignment: CDR1 SGHNT and CDR2 YENEEA.

This chain links TRBV5-1 with TRBJ2-5, with D possibly matching TRBD2 (6 bases). Germline-derived CDR1 and CDR2 are SGHRS and YFSETQ. V was shortened by 6 bases and J by 1 base, with 10 bases between the two germline ends. This CDR3 spans 13 amino acids. In DNA form, the CDR3 reads TGCGCCAGCATGGGAGGCCCCCAAGAGACCCAGTACTTC. Translating it yields CASMGGPQETQYF. Using reference TRBV5-1 and TRBJ2-5 for the parts outside the CDR3, the full variable domain is KAGVTQTPRYLIKTRGQQVTLSCSPISGHRSVSWYQQTPGQGLQFLFEYFSETQRNKGNFPGRFSGRQFSNSRSEMNVSTLELGDSALYLCASMGGPQETQYFGPGTRLLVL.

This chain joins TRBV29-1 and TRBJ2-2, with TRBD1 as a possible D gene (6 bases). The germline V and J ends were trimmed by 3 bases and 0 bases, with 11 bases remaining between them. Germline V gene lookup returns CDR1 SQVTM and CDR2 ANQGSEA. This CDR3 spans 15 amino acids. As DNA, the CDR3 is TGCAGCGTTGAGGCCGGGACACCGAACACCGGGGAGCTGTTTTTT. This translates into CSVEAGTPNTGELFF.

The chain couples TRBV5-5 to TRBJ1-6; D unclear. Germline CDR1 SGHKS, CDR2 YYEKEE (reference sequence). With 6 bases removed from V and 5 bases from J, the gap between germline ends came to 12 bases. The CDR3 runs 14 residues. Here the CDR3 reads CASIRDWDNSPLHF. The CDR3 DNA reads TGTGCCAGCATCCGAGACTGGGATAATTCACCCCTCCACTTT.